The 29 T cell receptor beta chains below all came from one sample that was sequenced in a study of T cell responses to AZD1222 COVID-19 vaccine (dated by TCRdb to the early 2020s). Read against the paper, the sample's time point label means: about 28 days (+/-7) after the second vaccine dose. Receptors were amplified or captured by the immunoSEQ multiplex PCR assay. In its TCRdb copy, this immuneACCESS table keeps in-frame sequences only and misses some clones. Where compared with another copy, unresolved V genes explain less than half of these, and the others have no known cause. This sample gives 150,000 to 200,000 clones in total; 85% to 95% of them show up just once. The ten largest clones add up to less than 1.2% of the sample. The sample here was peripheral blood, taken 28 days after the second AZD1222 dose. All receptors derive from an adult who received the AZD1222 COVID-19 vaccine.

The chain joins TRBV2 to TRBJ1-4, with D maybe TRBD1 (6 bases). Per germline, CDR1 SNHLY and CDR2 FYNNEI. The CDR3 is 14 amino acids. V lost 7 bases, J lost 1 base, and 10 bases lay in between. CDR3 in DNA: TGTGCCAGCACCGCCAGGGGAACTAATGAAAAACTGTTTTTT. This gives the protein CASTARGTNEKLFF.

The rearrangement uses TRBV21-1 and TRBJ1-5. TRBV21-1 is given as a pseudogene. The length of the CDR3 is 14 residues. The CDR3 spells CASSITRSNQPQHF. CDR3 DNA sequence: TGTGCCAGCAGCATCACCCGTAGCAATCAGCCCCAGCATTTT.

This rearrangement joins TRBV3-1 (or the pseudogene TRBV3-2) to TRBJ2-2; 9 bases line up with TRBD2. Trimming took 4 bases from V and 6 from J; bases not matched to a gene: 12. CDR1 LGHDT and CDR2 YNNKEL come from the germline V gene (reference sequence). The CDR3 has 17 residues. This chain's CDR3 is CASSPPGTSRSSGELFF. DNA for the CDR3: TGTGCCAGCAGCCCCCCCGGGACTAGCAGGTCGTCCGGGGAGCTGTTTTTT.

V is TRBV5-1 and J is TRBJ1-4; TRBD1 matches at 8 bases. The CDR3 spans 14 residues. V was pared by 4 bases and J by 4 bases, with 3 bases of the junction left unmatched. Germline V gene data show CDR1 as SGHRS and CDR2 as YFSETQ. CDR3 amino acids: CASSQGQGNEKLFF. The CDR3 region has the DNA TGCGCCAGCAGCCAAGGACAGGGTAATGAAAAACTGTTTTTT.

The chain links TRBV4-1 to TRBJ1-2, with unresolved D. Trimming took off 3 bases at V and 4 bases at J, with 15 bases between the two ends. CDR1 and CDR2 from the germline V gene are MGHRA and YSYEKL. The CDR3 is 15 amino acids. Written as DNA, the CDR3 is TGCGCCAGCAGCCAGGGTACAGCGCCGAGCTATGGCTACACCTTC. Protein: CASSQGTAPSYGYTF.

J is TRBJ1-4 and V is TRBV5-5; TRBD1 agrees at 7 bases. J was trimmed by 1 base and V by 3 bases; bases with no gene match: 3. The V gene's germline CDR1 is SGHKS and CDR2 YYEKEE (reference sequence). CDR3 length equals 15 residues. The CDR3 here is CASSWGQITNEKLFF. The CDR3 nucleotides are TGTGCCAGCAGCTGGGGACAGATAACTAATGAAAAACTGTTTTTT. The complete variable domain, with remaining parts taken from reference TRBV5-5 and TRBJ1-4, reads DAGVTQSPTHLIKTRGQQVTLRCSPISGHKSVSWYQQVLGQGPQFIFQYYEKEERGRGNFPDRFSARQFPNYSSELNVNALLLGDSALYLCASSWGQITNEKLFFGSGTQLSVL.

The chain uses TRBV3-1 (or the pseudogene TRBV3-2) and TRBJ2-7; no reliable D call. There are 16 residues in the CDR3. Germline lookup yields CDR1 LGHDT and CDR2 YNNKEL (reference sequence). V was cut by 1 base and J by 3 bases, with 16 bases left in between. DNA of the CDR3: TGTGCCAGCAGCCAAGTCCGACAATCCCGCCGCTACGAGCAGTACTTC. Residues: CASSQVRQSRRYEQYF.

The chain uses TRBV6-1 and TRBJ2-7; D may be TRBD1 (5 bases). V shed 1 base and J shed 5 bases, with 18 bases lying between them. Germline V gene lookup returns CDR1 MNHNS and CDR2 SASEGT. The CDR3 spans 16 residues. CDR3 amino acids: CASSEGYGYRFDEQYF. The CDR3 DNA reads TGTGCCAGCAGTGAAGGGTACGGGTACAGGTTTGACGAGCAGTACTTC.

The chain recombines TRBV12-3 or TRBV12-4 with TRBJ1-2; a weak D match, TRBD1 (6 bases). V was pared by 3 bases and J by 6 bases, with 8 bases between. CDR3 length: 12 residues. The CDR3 DNA is TGTGCCAGCAGTTTGGGGACACATGGCTACACCTTC. The encoded protein is CASSLGTHGYTF.

This sequence joins TRBV4-2 and TRBJ2-1, with a tentative D call TRBD2 (6 bases). This CDR3 region has 16 residues. Looked up from germline, CDR1 is LGHNA and CDR2 is YNFKEQ. The V and J ends lost 0 bases and 0 bases respectively, with 9 bases between them. The CDR3 sequence is CASSQEEGGSYNEQFF. The CDR3 DNA reads as TGTGCCAGCAGCCAAGAGGAGGGAGGCTCCTACAATGAGCAGTTCTTC.

The chain recombines TRBV20-1 with TRBJ2-7; 10 bases are a match to TRBD1. CDR1 and CDR2 (germline): DFQATT, SNEGSKA (reference sequence). The CDR3 totals 16 residues. V dropped 3 bases and J dropped 3; count of bases not matched to a gene: 11. The CDR3 sequence is CSASTFPRDRGYEQYF. CDR3 DNA sequence: TGCAGTGCTAGTACTTTCCCCCGGGACAGGGGCTACGAGCAGTACTTC.

The chain couples TRBV7-3 to TRBJ2-3; the D gene is possibly TRBD2 (5 bases). The length of the CDR3 is 15 residues. From germline, CDR1 is SGHTA and CDR2 FQGTGA. V dropped 0 bases and J dropped 2 bases, with 9 bases sitting between them. CDR3 protein: CASSLTFLATDTQYF. CDR3 in DNA: TGTGCCAGCAGCTTAACGTTTCTAGCCACAGATACGCAGTATTTT.

The rearrangement joins TRBV12-3 or TRBV12-4 to TRBJ2-3; a weak D match, TRBD1 (5 bases). The CDR3 contains 12 residues. Trimming removed 7 bases from V and 3 bases from J, with 8 bases in between. CDR3 DNA: TGTGCCAGCAAATACAGGACAGATACGCAGTATTTT. Its protein product is CASKYRTDTQYF.

The chain joins TRBV6-6 to TRBJ2-3; a possible D gene is TRBD2 (5 bases). The ends were cut back, 10 bases at V and 2 bases at J, with 13 bases in the middle. The CDR3 totals 13 residues. Germline CDR1 is MNHNY and CDR2 is SVGAGI (reference sequence). CDR3 DNA sequence: TGTGCCACCACGAGGGCGTTCACAGATACGCAGTATTTT. Translating gives CATTRAFTDTQYF.

The genes are TRBV5-1 and TRBJ2-7; D uncertain. Germline CDR1 is SGHRS and CDR2 is YFSETQ. The CDR3 has 14 residues. V was clipped by 2 bases and J by 3 bases, with 12 bases between them. The CDR3 reads CASSLWASHYEQYF. The CDR3 DNA reads as TGCGCCAGCAGCTTATGGGCCAGTCACTACGAGCAGTACTTC. Full variable domain (outside the CDR3, taken from reference TRBV5-1 and TRBJ2-7): KAGVTQTPRYLIKTRGQQVTLSCSPISGHRSVSWYQQTPGQGLQFLFEYFSETQRNKGNFPGRFSGRQFSNSRSEMNVSTLELGDSALYLCASSLWASHYEQYFGPGTRLTVT.

The chain is built from TRBV5-4 and TRBJ2-7; the match to TRBD1 covers 10 bases. Germline trimming cut 4 bases from V and 4 bases from J; bases unmatched to any gene: 8. Looked up from germline, CDR1 is SGHNT and CDR2 is YYREEE (reference sequence). The CDR3 loop spans 15 amino acids. The CDR3 spells CASSPGTGEVYEQYF. CDR3 sequence (DNA): TGTGCCAGCAGCCCCGGGACAGGGGAGGTATACGAGCAGTACTTC. The full variable domain, its missing parts supplied by reference TRBV5-4 and TRBJ2-7, is ETGVTQSPTHLIKTRGQQVTLRCSSQSGHNTVSWYQQALGQGPQFIFQYYREEENGRGNFPPRFSGLQFPNYSSELNVNALELDDSALYLCASSPGTGEVYEQYFGPGTRLTVT.

The rearrangement links TRBV9 to TRBJ2-6; no reliable D call. V was trimmed by 0 bases and J by 0 bases, leaving 19 bases between them. The CDR3 runs to 20 residues. The germline V gene has CDR1 SGDLS and CDR2 YYNGEE. The CDR3 coding sequence is TGTGCCAGCAGCGTAGCGTTGAGGCAGGCCGGCCCCTCTGGGGCCAACGTCCTGACTTTC. Amino acids: CASSVALRQAGPSGANVLTF.

The chain links TRBV30 to TRBJ2-1; perhaps TRBD2 as D (5 bases). This CDR3 has 18 amino acids. V was pared by 2 bases and J by 2 bases, with 22 bases between. Germline V CDR1 and CDR2: GTSNPN, SVGIG (reference sequence). The CDR3 loop is CAWSSLLGERRAYNEQFF. The CDR3 bases are TGTGCCTGGAGTTCCCTCCTTGGCGAGCGGCGGGCCTACAATGAGCAGTTCTTC.

The chain links TRBV7-2 to TRBJ2-7, with 9 bases matching TRBD1. Germline V lookup: CDR1 SGHTA, CDR2 FQGNSA. J lost 4 bases, V lost 5 bases, and 12 bases had no gene match. The CDR3 loop spans 16 amino acids. The DNA for the CDR3 is TGTGCCAGCAGCACTCCCTCAGGGACAGGGTCTTACGAGCAGTACTTC. It encodes CASSTPSGTGSYEQYF.

As DNA, the CDR3 is TGTGCCAGCAGTTTATCGCCAGACAGGGCTTTGAATGAAAAACTGTTTTTT. Amino acid sequence: CASSLSPDRALNEKLFF. This chain joins TRBV27 and TRBJ1-4, with 7 bases aligning to TRBD1. The germline V gene encodes CDR1 MNHEY and CDR2 SMNVEV (reference sequence). This CDR3 region has 17 residues. J was trimmed by 5 bases and V by 0 bases; bases with no gene match: 9.

The chain recombines TRBV2 with TRBJ2-6; TRBD2 might be the D (6 bases). V lost 6 bases and J lost 1, with 13 bases in between. The CDR3 sequence is 16 residues long. Germline CDR1 and CDR2: SNHLY and FYNNEI. The CDR3 loop reads CASRTGLGSGANVLTF. CDR3 nucleotides: TGTGCCAGCAGGACGGGACTGGGATCTGGGGCCAACGTCCTGACTTTC.

The rearrangement links TRBV3-1 (or the pseudogene TRBV3-2) to TRBJ2-3; 10 nucleotides match TRBD2. Germline V gene data show CDR1 as LGHDT and CDR2 as YNNKEL (reference sequence). The CDR3 has 17 residues. V lost 0 bases to trimming and J lost 0 bases; unmatched junction nucleotides: 3. CDR3 sequence reads: CASSQEGLAYSTDTQYF. The CDR3 DNA is TGTGCCAGCAGCCAAGAGGGACTAGCGTATAGCACAGATACGCAGTATTTT.

The gene calls are TRBV27 and TRBJ1-1, with a weak D call TRBD1 (5 bases). Trimming pared 3 bases from V and 4 bases from J, leaving 9 bases between. This CDR3 is built from 13 residues. Germline values: CDR1 MNHEY, CDR2 SMNVEV (reference sequence). The CDR3 sequence: CASSLGRTTEAFF. CDR3 bases: TGTGCCAGCAGTTTGGGACGGACCACTGAAGCTTTCTTT.

This chain links TRBV4-2 with TRBJ1-1; the match to TRBD1 covers 9 bases. V lost 0 bases to trimming and J lost 8 bases; unmatched junction nucleotides: 7. The CDR3 is made up of 15 amino acids. Germline V gene sequence: CDR1 LGHNA, CDR2 YNFKEQ. CDR3 DNA: TGTGCCAGCAGCCAAGAGGCGGGACAGGGCAGAGAAGCTTTCTTT. Amino acids: CASSQEAGQGREAFF.

The chain links TRBV7-6 to TRBJ1-3; TRBD1 matches at 7 bases. Germline V lookup: CDR1 SGHVS, CDR2 FNYEAQ. Germline trimming cut 5 bases from V and 4 bases from J; bases unmatched to any gene: 8. The CDR3 is 15 residues long. The DNA for the CDR3 is TGTGCCAGCAGCCAAACCCCGGGACAGGGAAACACCATATATTTT. This gives the protein CASSQTPGQGNTIYF.

The genes are TRBV5-1 and TRBJ2-1, with TRBD2 identical over 12 bases. The J segment lost 4 bases and the V segment lost 0 bases, leaving 5 bases of the junction unmatched. CDR3 size: 17 residues. Germline CDR1 SGHRS, CDR2 YFSETQ. CDR3 region: CASSLVASGGAYNEQFF. DNA for the CDR3: TGCGCCAGCAGCTTGGTGGCTAGCGGGGGGGCTTACAATGAGCAGTTCTTC.

The CDR3 loop is CASTAQITNEKLFF. DNA for the CDR3: TGTGCCAGTACCGCACAGATAACTAATGAAAAACTGTTTTTT. The chain joins TRBV19 to TRBJ1-4; D unclear. Germline CDR1 LNHDA, CDR2 SQIVND (reference sequence). The CDR3 is 14 residues long. V dropped 7 bases and J dropped 1 base, with 10 bases sitting between them.

The rearrangement links TRBV21-1 to TRBJ2-4. TRBV21-1 counts as a pseudogene. CDR3 length: 11 amino acids. The CDR3 spells CASRGGDIQYF. As DNA, the CDR3 is TGTGCCAGTCGAGGTGGGGACATTCAGTACTTC.

The V gene is TRBV30, the J gene TRBJ1-5; D is undetermined. CDR3 length equals 14 residues. CDR1 and CDR2 (germline): GTSNPN, SVGIG (reference sequence). Trimming pared 1 base from V and 2 bases from J, leaving 9 bases between. CDR3 nucleotide sequence: TGTGCCTGGAGTGAGATGGGAGGCAATCAGCCCCAGCATTTT. Its protein product is CAWSEMGGNQPQHF.